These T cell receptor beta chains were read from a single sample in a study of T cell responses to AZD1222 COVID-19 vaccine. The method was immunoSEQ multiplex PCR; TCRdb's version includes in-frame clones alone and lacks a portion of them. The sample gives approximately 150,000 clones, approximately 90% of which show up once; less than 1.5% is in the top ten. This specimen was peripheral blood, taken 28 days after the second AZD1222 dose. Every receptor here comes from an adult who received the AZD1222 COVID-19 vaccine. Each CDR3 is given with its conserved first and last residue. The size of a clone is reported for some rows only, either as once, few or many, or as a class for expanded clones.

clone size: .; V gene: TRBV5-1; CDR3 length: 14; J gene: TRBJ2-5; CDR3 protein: CASTGTSGKETQYF
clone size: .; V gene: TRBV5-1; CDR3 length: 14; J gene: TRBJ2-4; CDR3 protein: CASSLGTARNIQYF
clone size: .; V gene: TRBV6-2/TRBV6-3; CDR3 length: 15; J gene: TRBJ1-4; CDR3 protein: CASSYPGLINEKLFF
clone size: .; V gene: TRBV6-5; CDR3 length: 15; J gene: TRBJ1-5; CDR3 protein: CASSPYSSTRQPQHF
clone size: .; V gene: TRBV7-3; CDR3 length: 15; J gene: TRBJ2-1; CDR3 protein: CASSAQGSGYNEQFF
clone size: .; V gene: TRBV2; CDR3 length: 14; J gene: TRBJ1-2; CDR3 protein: CASSGPGTSYGYTF
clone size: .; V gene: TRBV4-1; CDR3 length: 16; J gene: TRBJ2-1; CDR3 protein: CASSPPWGQGYNEQFF
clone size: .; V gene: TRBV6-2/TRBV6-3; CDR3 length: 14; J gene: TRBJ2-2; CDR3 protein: CASSYGRYTGELFF
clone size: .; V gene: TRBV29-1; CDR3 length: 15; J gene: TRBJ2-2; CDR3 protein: CSVTSGSLSAGELFF
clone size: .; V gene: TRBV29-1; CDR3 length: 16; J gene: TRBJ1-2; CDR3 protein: CSVYGDRGLQGSGYTF
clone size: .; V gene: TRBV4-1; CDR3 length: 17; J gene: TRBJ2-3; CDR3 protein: CASSPGLAGGYTDTQYF
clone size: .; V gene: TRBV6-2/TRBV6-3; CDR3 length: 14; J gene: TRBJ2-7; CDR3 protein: CASSRRGWDYEQYF
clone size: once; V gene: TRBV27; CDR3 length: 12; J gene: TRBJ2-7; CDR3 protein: CASSFLGDEQYF
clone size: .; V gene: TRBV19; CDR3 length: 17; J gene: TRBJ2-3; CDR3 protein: CASSISWSSGSTDTQYF
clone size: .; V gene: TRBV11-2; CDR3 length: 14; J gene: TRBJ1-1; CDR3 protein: CASSLEGVYTEAFF
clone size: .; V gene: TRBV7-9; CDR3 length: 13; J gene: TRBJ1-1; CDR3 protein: CASSLHDSQEAFF
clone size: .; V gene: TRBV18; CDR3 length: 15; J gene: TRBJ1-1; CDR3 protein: CASSPPTGLTTEAFF
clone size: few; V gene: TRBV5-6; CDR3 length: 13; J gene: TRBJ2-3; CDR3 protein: CASSLSFTDTQYF
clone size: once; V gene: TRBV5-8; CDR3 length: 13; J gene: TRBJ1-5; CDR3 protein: CASRRDSYQPQHF
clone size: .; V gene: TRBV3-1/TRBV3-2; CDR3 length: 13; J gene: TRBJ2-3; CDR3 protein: CASSPDGSDTQYF
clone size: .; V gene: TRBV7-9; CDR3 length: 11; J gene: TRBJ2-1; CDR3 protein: CASSLNNEQFF